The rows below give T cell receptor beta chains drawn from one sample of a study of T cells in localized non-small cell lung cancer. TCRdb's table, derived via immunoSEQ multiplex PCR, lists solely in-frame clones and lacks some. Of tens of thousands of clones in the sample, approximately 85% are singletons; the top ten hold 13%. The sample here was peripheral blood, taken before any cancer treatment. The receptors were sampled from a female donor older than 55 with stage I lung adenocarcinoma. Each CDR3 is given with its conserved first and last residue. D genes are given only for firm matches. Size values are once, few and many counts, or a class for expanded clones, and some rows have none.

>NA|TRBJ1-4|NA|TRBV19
CASSIGQFGKLFF
TGTGCCAGTAGTATCGGCCAATTTGGAAAACTGTTTTTT
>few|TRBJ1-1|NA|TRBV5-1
CASSFLTEKGEAFF
TGCGCCAGCAGCTTTTTGACGGAAAAGGGCGAAGCTTTCTTT
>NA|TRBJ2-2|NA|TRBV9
CASSVDPGEVTGELFF
TGTGCCAGCAGCGTAGACCCAGGGGAGGTTACCGGGGAGCTGTTTTTT
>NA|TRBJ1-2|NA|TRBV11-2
CASSVTGSADYGYTF
TGTGCCAGCAGCGTAACAGGTTCAGCGGACTATGGCTACACCTTC
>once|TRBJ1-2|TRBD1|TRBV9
CASTVLDREDGYTF
TGTGCCAGCACGGTCCTGGACAGGGAGGATGGCTACACCTTC
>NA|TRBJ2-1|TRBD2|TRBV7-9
CASSFRGREGPYNEQFF
TGTGCCAGCAGCTTTAGGGGGCGGGAGGGCCCCTACAATGAGCAGTTCTTC
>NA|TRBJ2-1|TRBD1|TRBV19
CASRQGASYNEQFF
TGTGCCAGTAGGCAGGGGGCTTCCTACAATGAGCAGTTCTTC
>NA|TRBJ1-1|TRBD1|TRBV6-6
CANGQGKNTEAFF
TGTGCCAACGGACAGGGCAAGAACACTGAAGCTTTCTTT
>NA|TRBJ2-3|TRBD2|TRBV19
CASSPSGLATDTQYF
TGTGCCAGTAGTCCGTCGGGACTAGCGACAGATACGCAGTATTTT
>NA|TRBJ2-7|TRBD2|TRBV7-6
CASSLKRGYEQYF
TGTGCCAGCAGCTTAAAGCGGGGCTACGAGCAGTACTTC
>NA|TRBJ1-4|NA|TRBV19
CASSSKRLSNEKLFF
TGTGCCAGTAGTAGTAAGAGACTATCTAATGAAAAACTGTTTTTT
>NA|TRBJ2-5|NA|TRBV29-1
CSSRMLKQETQYF
TGCAGCTCCCGTATGCTAAAACAAGAGACCCAGTACTTC
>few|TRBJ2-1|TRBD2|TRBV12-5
CASGLAGGPGGSYNEQFF
TGTGCTAGCGGGCTAGCGGGAGGGCCCGGAGGCTCCTACAATGAGCAGTTCTTC
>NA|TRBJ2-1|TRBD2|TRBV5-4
CASSLTSGGAGNEQFF
TGTGCCAGCAGCTTGACTAGCGGGGGGGCCGGCAATGAGCAGTTCTTC
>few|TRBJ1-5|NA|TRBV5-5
CASSLGPKTNQPQHF
TGTGCCAGCAGCTTGGGGCCTAAAACTAATCAGCCCCAGCATTTT
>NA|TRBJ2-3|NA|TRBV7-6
CASSLDGLLKTSTDTQYF
TGTGCCAGCAGCTTAGATGGACTCCTAAAGACTAGCACAGATACGCAGTATTTT
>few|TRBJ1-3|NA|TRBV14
CASSQGGTGNTIYF
TGTGCCAGCAGCCAAGGGGGGACCGGAAACACCATATATTTT
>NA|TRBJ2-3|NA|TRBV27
CASSKGRTDTQYF
TGTGCCAGCAGTAAGGGCCGCACAGATACGCAGTATTTT
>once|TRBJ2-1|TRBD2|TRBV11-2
CASSPSGGSLDNEQFF
TGTGCCAGCAGCCCATCGGGCGGGAGCCTGGACAATGAGCAGTTCTTC
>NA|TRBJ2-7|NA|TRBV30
CAWSVSGYEQYF
TGTGCCTGGAGTGTAAGCGGCTACGAGCAGTACTTC
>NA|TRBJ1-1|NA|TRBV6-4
CASSASINTEAFF
TGTGCCAGCAGTGCTAGCATCAACACTGAAGCTTTCTTT